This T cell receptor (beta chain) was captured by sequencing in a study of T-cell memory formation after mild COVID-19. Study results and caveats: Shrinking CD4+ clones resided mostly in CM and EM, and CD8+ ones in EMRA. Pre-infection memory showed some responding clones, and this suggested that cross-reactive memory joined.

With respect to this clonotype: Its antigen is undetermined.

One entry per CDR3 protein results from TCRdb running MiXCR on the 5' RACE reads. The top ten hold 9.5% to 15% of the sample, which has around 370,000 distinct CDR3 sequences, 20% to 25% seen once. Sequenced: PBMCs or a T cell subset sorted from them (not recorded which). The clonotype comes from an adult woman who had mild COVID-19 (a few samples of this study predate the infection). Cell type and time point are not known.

The CDR3 region has the DNA TGTGCCAGCAGCTTGTCAGGGGTGGCTGAAGCTTTCTTT. Its protein is CASSLSGVAEAFF. The chain is built from TRBV7-6 and TRBJ1-1, with D perhaps matching TRBD1 (6 bases). The CDR3 consists of 13 residues. Trimming removed 3 bases from V and 6 bases from J, with 11 bases in between. Germline loops: CDR1 SGHVS, CDR2 FNYEAQ.